These 4 T cell receptor beta chains came from one sample sequenced in a study of OX40 agonist ivuxolimab in advanced cancers. TCRdb keeps only in-frame clones here, not all; method: immunoSEQ multiplex PCR. The table has approximately 37,000 clones, 65% to 90% seen once. The sample in question was CD4+ or CD8+ T cells sorted from blood, obtained in a trial of the OX40 agonist ivuxolimab. Receptor source: an adult with an advanced solid tumor such as melanoma, head and neck, liver or kidney cancer.

The rearrangement uses TRBV4-3 and TRBJ2-5, with no clear D. Germline-derived CDR1 and CDR2 are LGHNA and YSLEER. Trimming stripped 4 bases from V and 3 bases from J, with 12 bases between. The length of the CDR3 is 14 residues. In DNA form, the CDR3 reads TGCGCCAGCAGCCCCTCCCTAACAGAAGAGACCCAGTACTTC. Encoded protein: CASSPSLTEETQYF.

The rearrangement joins TRBV19 to TRBJ1-1, with unresolved D. This CDR3 is 14 amino acids long. V lost 1 base and J lost 1, with 7 bases in between. Germline CDR1 is LNHDA and CDR2 is SQIVND (reference sequence). CDR3 loop: CASSIVGGNTEAFF. The CDR3 DNA reads as TGTGCCAGTAGTATAGTCGGCGGGAACACTGAAGCTTTCTTT.

The chain recombines TRBV28 with TRBJ2-7, with TRBD1 matching 12 bases. CDR3 length: 14 amino acids. Germline CDR1 reads MDHEN; CDR2 reads SYDVKM. The V and J ends lost 5 bases and 6 bases, in that order; junction bases with no gene match: 5. The CDR3 nucleotides read TGTGCCAGCAGTCCGTGGGACAGGGGGCGCGAGCAGTACTTC. Encoded protein: CASSPWDRGREQYF. Full variable domain (outside the CDR3, taken from reference TRBV28 and TRBJ2-7): DVKVTQSSRYLVKRTGEKVFLECVQDMDHENMFWYRQDPGLGLRLIYFSYDVKMKEKGDIPEGYSVSREKKERFSLILESASTNQTSMYLCASSPWDRGREQYFGPGTRLTVT.

This chain links TRBV6-1 with TRBJ2-1; D may match TRBD1 or TRBD2 (5 bases each). The length of the CDR3 is 17 residues. CDR1 and CDR2 (germline): MNHNS, SASEGT. V was clipped by 0 bases and J by 9 bases, with 21 bases between them. CDR3 in amino acids: CASSEALGPPSGGEQFF. Here the CDR3 DNA reads TGTGCCAGCAGTGAAGCGCTGGGACCCCCGAGTGGGGGTGAGCAGTTCTTC.